The next 8 T cell receptor beta chains were all read from a single sample in a study of blood T cell repertoires in COVID-19. Clones were sequenced by immunoSEQ multiplex PCR, and TCRdb holds only the in-frame ones, with some missing. This sample carries about 120,000 clones, approximately 71% of them seen once, and the ten largest clones take approximately 8%. The sequenced sample consisted of peripheral blood. All receptors come from a human donor in a cohort sampled during active COVID-19.

The chain couples TRBV20-1 to TRBJ1-6, with TRBD1 identical over 8 bases. The CDR3 is 15 amino acids. Losses at the gene ends were 3 bases for V and 7 bases for J; bases not matched to a gene: 8. Germline V gene data show CDR1 as DFQATT and CDR2 as SNEGSKA (reference sequence). The CDR3 DNA reads TGCAGTGCTAGTGGGCCAGGACAGGGAAATTCACCCCTCCACTTT. Protein: CSASGPGQGNSPLHF.

J is TRBJ2-7 and V is TRBV3-1 (or the pseudogene TRBV3-2); D is possibly TRBD2 (5 bases). Germline V lookup: CDR1 LGHDT, CDR2 YNNKEL (reference sequence). This CDR3 contains 14 residues. Deletions cut 0 bases from V and 2 bases from J, with 8 bases between. CDR3 in DNA: TGTGCCAGCAGCCAAGAAGAGGGTCCCTACGAGCAGTACTTC. Translation: CASSQEEGPYEQYF.

CDR3 nucleotide sequence: TGCAGCGTTGAACTGGACAGACCTTCCGAGCAGTACTTC. It specifies CSVELDRPSEQYF. The V gene is TRBV29-1, the J gene TRBJ2-7; D possibly corresponds to TRBD1 (6 bases). Trimming left V 2 bases short and J 6 bases short, with 14 bases between. The germline V gene has CDR1 SQVTM and CDR2 ANQGSEA. This CDR3 comprises 13 residues.

The chain employs TRBV29-1 and TRBJ1-1; D is perhaps TRBD1 (5 bases). Between the trimmed V and J ends, which lost 3 bases and 3 bases, there was a span of 11 bases. Germline CDR1 reads SQVTM; CDR2 reads ANQGSEA. The CDR3 covers 13 residues. The CDR3 DNA reads as TGCAGCGTTGAGGAACAGGAGCACACTGAAGCTTTCTTT. Its protein product is CSVEEQEHTEAFF.

The chain couples TRBV5-1 to TRBJ1-4, with 9 nucleotides matching TRBD1. There are 17 residues in the CDR3. V gave up 3 bases and J gave up 4 bases; unmatched junction bases: 10. The germline gives CDR1 SGHRS, CDR2 YFSETQ. The CDR3 sequence: CASSSLGQGGGNEKLFF. The CDR3 DNA sequence: TGCGCCAGCAGCTCTTTGGGACAGGGAGGAGGTAATGAAAAACTGTTTTTT. The entire variable domain, with the rest obtained from reference TRBV5-1 and TRBJ1-4, is as follows: KAGVTQTPRYLIKTRGQQVTLSCSPISGHRSVSWYQQTPGQGLQFLFEYFSETQRNKGNFPGRFSGRQFSNSRSEMNVSTLELGDSALYLCASSSLGQGGGNEKLFFGSGTQLSVL.

This rearrangement joins TRBV12-3 or TRBV12-4 to TRBJ1-1; a weak D match, TRBD1 (5 bases). The CDR3 consists of 12 residues. Trimming pared 3 bases from V and 9 bases from J, leaving 11 bases between. CDR3 loop: CASSLQRQKAFF. As DNA, the CDR3 is TGTGCCAGCAGTTTGCAGAGACAGAAAGCTTTCTTT.

This chain links TRBV7-8 with TRBJ1-1; unclear D gene. In germline, CDR1 is SGHVS, CDR2 FQNEAQ. V was shortened by 5 bases and J by 1 base, with 11 bases between the two germline ends. The CDR3 consists of 14 residues. For the CDR3, the DNA is TGTGCCAGCAGCCCGGGAACCGCGAACACTGAAGCTTTCTTT. Residues: CASSPGTANTEAFF.

The rearrangement joins TRBV2 to TRBJ2-3, with 7 bases that match TRBD2. CDR3 length equals 11 residues. Trimming cost V 6 bases and J 6 bases; bases outside gene matches: 0. Germline CDR1 SNHLY, CDR2 FYNNEI. Written as DNA, the CDR3 is TGTGCCAGCAGGGGAGGGGATACGCAGTATTTT. Translated, it gives CASRGGDTQYF.